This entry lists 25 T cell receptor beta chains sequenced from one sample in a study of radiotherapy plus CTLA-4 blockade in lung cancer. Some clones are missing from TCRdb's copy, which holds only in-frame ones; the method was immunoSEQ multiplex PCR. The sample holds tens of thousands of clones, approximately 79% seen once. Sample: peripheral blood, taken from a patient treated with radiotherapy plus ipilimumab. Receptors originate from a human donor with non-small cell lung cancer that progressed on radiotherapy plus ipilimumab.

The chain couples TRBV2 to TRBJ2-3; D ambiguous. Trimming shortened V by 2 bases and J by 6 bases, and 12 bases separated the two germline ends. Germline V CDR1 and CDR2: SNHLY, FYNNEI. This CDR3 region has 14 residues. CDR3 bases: TGTGCCAGCAGTGAAAGTAGTCTCATCGATACGCAGTATTTT. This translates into CASSESSLIDTQYF.

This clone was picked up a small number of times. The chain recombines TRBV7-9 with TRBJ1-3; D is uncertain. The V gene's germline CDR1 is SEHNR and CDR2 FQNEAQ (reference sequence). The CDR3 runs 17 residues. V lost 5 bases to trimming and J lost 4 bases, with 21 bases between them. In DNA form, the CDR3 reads TGTGCCAGCAGCCTCTCTTTCCGAGGGAGGTCCGGAAACACCATATATTTT. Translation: CASSLSFRGRSGNTIYF.

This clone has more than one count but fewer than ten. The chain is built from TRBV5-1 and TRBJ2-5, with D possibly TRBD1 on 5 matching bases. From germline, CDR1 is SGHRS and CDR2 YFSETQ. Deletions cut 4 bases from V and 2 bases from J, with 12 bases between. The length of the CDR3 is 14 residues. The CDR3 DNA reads TGCGCCAGCAGCCACGACAGCTTACAAGAGACCCAGTACTTC. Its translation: CASSHDSLQETQYF. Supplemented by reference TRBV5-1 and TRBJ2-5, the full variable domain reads KAGVTQTPRYLIKTRGQQVTLSCSPISGHRSVSWYQQTPGQGLQFLFEYFSETQRNKGNFPGRFSGRQFSNSRSEMNVSTLELGDSALYLCASSHDSLQETQYFGPGTRLLVL.

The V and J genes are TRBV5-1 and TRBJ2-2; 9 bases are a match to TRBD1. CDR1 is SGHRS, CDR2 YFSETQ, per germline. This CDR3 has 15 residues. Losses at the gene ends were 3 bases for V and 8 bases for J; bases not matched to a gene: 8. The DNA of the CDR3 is TGCGCCAGCAGCTCCGGCTGGACAGGGGATGGGGAGCTGTTTTTT. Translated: CASSSGWTGDGELFF.

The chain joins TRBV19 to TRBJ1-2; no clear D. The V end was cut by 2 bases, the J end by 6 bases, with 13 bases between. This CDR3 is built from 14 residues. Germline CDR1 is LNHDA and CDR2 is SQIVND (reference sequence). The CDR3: CASSISGPHDGYTF. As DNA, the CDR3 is TGTGCCAGTAGTATATCTGGCCCTCATGATGGCTACACCTTC.

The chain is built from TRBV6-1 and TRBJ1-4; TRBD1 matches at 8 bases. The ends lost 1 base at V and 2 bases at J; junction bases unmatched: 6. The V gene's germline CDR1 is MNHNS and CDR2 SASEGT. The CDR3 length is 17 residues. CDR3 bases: TGTGCCAGCAGTGAAGTCAGGGGGCTGGGGACTAATGAAAAACTGTTTTTT. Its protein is CASSEVRGLGTNEKLFF.

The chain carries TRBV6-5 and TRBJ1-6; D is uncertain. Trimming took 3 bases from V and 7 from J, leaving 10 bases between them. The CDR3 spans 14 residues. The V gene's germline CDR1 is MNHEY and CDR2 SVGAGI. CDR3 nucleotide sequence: TGTGCCAGCAGTTATGTTCGGTTAAATTCACCCCTCCACTTT. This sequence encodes CASSYVRLNSPLHF.

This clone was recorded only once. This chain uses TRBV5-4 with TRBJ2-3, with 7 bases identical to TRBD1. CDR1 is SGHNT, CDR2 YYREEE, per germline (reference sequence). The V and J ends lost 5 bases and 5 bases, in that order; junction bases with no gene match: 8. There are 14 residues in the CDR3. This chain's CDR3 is CASSWDSGGDTQYF. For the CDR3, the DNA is TGTGCCAGCAGTTGGGACAGTGGGGGAGATACGCAGTATTTT.

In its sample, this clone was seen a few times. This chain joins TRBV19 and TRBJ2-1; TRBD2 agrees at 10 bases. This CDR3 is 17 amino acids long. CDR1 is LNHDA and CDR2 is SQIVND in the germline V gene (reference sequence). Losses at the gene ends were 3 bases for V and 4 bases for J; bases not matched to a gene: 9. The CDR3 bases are TGTGCCAGTAGTATTGGGCCTAGCGGGGGACATTACAATGAGCAGTTCTTC. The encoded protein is CASSIGPSGGHYNEQFF. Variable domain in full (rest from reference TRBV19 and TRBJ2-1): DGGITQSPKYLFRKEGQNVTLSCEQNLNHDAMYWYRQDPGQGLRLIYYSQIVNDFQKGDIAEGYSVSREKKESFPLTVTSAQKNPTAFYLCASSIGPSGGHYNEQFFGPGTRLTVL.

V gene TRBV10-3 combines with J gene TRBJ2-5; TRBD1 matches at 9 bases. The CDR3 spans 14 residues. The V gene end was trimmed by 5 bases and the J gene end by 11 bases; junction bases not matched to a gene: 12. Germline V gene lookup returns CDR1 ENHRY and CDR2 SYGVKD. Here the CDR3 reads CAISQTGGVVEQYF. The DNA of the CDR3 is TGTGCCATCAGTCAGACAGGGGGGGTTGTGGAGCAGTACTTC.

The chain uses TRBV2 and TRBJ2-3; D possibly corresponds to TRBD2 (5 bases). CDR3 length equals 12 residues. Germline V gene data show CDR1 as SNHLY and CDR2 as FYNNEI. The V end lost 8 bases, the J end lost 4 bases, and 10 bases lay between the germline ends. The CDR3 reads CASELAADTQYF. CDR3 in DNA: TGTGCCAGCGAGCTAGCCGCAGATACGCAGTATTTT.

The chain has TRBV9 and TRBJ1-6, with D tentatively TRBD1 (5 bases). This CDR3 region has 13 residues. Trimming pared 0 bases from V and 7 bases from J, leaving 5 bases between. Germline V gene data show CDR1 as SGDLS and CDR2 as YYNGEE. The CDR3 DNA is TGTGCCAGCAGCGTAGCAGGGAATTCACCCCTCCACTTT. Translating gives CASSVAGNSPLHF. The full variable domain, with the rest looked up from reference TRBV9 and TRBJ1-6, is DSGVTQTPKHLITATGQRVTLRCSPRSGDLSVYWYQQSLDQGLQFLIQYYNGEERAKGNILERFSAQQFPDLHSELNLSSLELGDSALYFCASSVAGNSPLHFGNGTRLTVT.

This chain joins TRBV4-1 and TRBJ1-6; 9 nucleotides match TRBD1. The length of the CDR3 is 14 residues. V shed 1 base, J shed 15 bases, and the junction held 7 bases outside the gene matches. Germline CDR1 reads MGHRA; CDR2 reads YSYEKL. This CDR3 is CASSQVPTGGLLHF. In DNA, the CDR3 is TGCGCCAGCAGCCAAGTTCCGACAGGGGGACTCCTCCACTTT.

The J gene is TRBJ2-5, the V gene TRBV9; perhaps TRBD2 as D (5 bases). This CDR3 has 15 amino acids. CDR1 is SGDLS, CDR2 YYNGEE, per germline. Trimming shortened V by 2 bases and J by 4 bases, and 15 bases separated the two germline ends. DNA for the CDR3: TGTGCCAGCAGCGTGTATTCGACTAAATCAGAGACCCAGTACTTC. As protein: CASSVYSTKSETQYF.

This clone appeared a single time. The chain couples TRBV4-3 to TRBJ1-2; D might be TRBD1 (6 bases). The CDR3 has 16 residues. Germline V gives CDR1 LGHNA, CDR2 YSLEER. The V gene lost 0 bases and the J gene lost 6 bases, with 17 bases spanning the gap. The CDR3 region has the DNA TGCGCCAGCAGCCAAGATCGAGGGGGAACGGCTCATGGCTACACCTTC. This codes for CASSQDRGGTAHGYTF.

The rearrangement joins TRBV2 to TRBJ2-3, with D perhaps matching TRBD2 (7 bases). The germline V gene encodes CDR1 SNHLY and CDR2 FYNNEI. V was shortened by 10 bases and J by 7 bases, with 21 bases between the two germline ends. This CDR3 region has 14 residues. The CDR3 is CATPPEGGRYTQYF. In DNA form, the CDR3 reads TGTGCCACCCCACCTGAGGGGGGGAGATATACGCAGTATTTT.

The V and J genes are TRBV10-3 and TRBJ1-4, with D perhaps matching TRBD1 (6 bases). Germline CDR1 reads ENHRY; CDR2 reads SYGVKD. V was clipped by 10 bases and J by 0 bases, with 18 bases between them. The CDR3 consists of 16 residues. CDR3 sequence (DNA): TGTGCCAGCCGAGGGGGGGCTGGGGCAACTAATGAAAAACTGTTTTTT. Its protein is CASRGGAGATNEKLFF.

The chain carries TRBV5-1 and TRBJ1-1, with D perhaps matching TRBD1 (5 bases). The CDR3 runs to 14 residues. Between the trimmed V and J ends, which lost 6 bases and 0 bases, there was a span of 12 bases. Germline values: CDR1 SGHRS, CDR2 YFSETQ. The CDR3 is CASKSAGMNTEAFF. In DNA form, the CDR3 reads TGCGCCAGCAAGAGCGCAGGGATGAACACTGAAGCTTTCTTT.

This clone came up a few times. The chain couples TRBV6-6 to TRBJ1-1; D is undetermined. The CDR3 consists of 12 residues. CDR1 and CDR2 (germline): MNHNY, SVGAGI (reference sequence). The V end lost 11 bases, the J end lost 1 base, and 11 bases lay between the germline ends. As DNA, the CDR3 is TGTGCCTCCCACCTACCGAACACTGAAGCTTTCTTT. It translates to CASHLPNTEAFF.

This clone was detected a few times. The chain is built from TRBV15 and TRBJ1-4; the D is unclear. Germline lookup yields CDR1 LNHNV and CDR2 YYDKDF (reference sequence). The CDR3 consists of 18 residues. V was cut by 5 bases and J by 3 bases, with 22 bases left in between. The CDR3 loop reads CATSSVGLGGLANEKLFF. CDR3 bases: TGTGCCACCAGCTCCGTAGGGCTTGGAGGACTCGCTAATGAAAAACTGTTTTTT.

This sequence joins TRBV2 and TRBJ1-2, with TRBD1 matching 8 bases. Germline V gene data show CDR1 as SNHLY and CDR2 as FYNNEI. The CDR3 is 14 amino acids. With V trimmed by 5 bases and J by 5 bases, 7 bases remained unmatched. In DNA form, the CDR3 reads TGTGCCAGCAGTACTCGGACAGGGTCGTATGGCTACACCTTC. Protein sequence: CASSTRTGSYGYTF.

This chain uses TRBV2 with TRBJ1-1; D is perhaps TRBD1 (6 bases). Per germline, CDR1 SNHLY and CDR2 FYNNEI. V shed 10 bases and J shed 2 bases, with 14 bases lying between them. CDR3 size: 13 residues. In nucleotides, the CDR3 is TGTGCCACCGGGCAGGGGATAAACACTGAAGCTTTCTTT. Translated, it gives CATGQGINTEAFF. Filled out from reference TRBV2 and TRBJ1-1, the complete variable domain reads EPEVTQTPSHQVTQMGQEVILRCVPISNHLYFYWYRQILGQKVEFLVSFYNNEISEKSEIFDDQFSVERPDGSNFTLKIRSTKLEDSAMYFCATGQGINTEAFFGQGTRLTVV.

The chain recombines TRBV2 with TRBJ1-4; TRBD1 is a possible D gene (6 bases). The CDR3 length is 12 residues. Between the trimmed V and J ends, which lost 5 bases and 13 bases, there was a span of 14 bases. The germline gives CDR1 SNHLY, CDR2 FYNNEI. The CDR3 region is CASSNGQRRLFF. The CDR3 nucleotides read TGTGCCAGCAGTAACGGACAGAGAAGACTGTTTTTT.

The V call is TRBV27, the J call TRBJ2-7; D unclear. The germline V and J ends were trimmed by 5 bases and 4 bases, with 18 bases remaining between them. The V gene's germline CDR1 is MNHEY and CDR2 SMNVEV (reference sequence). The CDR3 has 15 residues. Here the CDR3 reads CASSHWPPPSYEQYF. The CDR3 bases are TGTGCCAGCAGTCATTGGCCTCCCCCCTCATACGAGCAGTACTTC.

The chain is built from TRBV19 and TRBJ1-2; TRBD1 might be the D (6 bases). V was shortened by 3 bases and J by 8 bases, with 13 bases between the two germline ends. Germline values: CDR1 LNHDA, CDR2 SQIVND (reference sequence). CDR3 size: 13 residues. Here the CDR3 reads CASSIGGLGGYTF. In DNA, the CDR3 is TGTGCCAGTAGTATCGGGGGGCTCGGGGGCTACACCTTC. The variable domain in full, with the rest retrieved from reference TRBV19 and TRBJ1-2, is DGGITQSPKYLFRKEGQNVTLSCEQNLNHDAMYWYRQDPGQGLRLIYYSQIVNDFQKGDIAEGYSVSREKKESFPLTVTSAQKNPTAFYLCASSIGGLGGYTFGSGTRLTVV.